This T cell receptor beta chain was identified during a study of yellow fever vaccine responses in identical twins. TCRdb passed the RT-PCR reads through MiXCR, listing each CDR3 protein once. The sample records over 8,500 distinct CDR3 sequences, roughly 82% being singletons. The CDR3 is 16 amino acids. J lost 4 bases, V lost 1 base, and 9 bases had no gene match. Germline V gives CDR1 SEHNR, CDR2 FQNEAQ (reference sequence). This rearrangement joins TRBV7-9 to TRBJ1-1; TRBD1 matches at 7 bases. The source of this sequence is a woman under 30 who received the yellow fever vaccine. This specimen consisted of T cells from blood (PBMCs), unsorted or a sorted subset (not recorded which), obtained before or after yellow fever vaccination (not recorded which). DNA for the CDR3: TGTGCCAGCAGCTTAGGGTACGGGGGGACAGCCACTGAAGCTTTCTTT. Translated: CASSLGYGGTATEAFF.